Each of the 6 T cell receptor beta chains below was sequenced from the same sample in a study of blood T cell repertoires in COVID-19. Assay: immunoSEQ multiplex PCR; the TCRdb copy retains only in-frame clones and omits some. The sample consists of approximately 140,000 clones, 60% to 85% of them appearing once. Sequenced material: peripheral blood. The receptor set was obtained from a man over 45 with acute or convalescent COVID-19.

V gene TRBV2 combines with J gene TRBJ1-5; 9 nucleotides match TRBD1. This CDR3 region has 14 residues. V shed 8 bases, J shed 5 bases, and the junction held 7 bases outside the gene matches. Germline CDR1 and CDR2: SNHLY and FYNNEI. CDR3 amino acids: CASAETGGYQPQHF. The CDR3 DNA reads as TGTGCCAGCGCGGAGACAGGGGGATATCAGCCCCAGCATTTT.

V usage is TRBV19 and J usage is TRBJ2-3, with D maybe TRBD2 (6 bases). The germline V and J ends were trimmed by 3 bases and 1 base, with 14 bases remaining between them. CDR1 is LNHDA, CDR2 SQIVND, per germline (reference sequence). The CDR3 is made up of 16 amino acids. The CDR3 loop is CASSIFGGAGTDTQYF. DNA for the CDR3: TGTGCCAGTAGTATCTTCGGAGGGGCGGGCACAGATACGCAGTATTTT.

The chain carries TRBV7-3 and TRBJ2-5; 8 nucleotides agree with TRBD2. Germline lookup yields CDR1 SGHTA and CDR2 FQGTGA. V was clipped by 4 bases and J by 2 bases; unmatched bases: 15. The CDR3 consists of 18 residues. The CDR3 loop is CASSSYTGLRGDQETQYF. The DNA of the CDR3 is TGTGCCAGCAGCTCCTACACCGGATTGCGGGGGGATCAAGAGACCCAGTACTTC.

This clone was detected only once. The rearrangement links TRBV19 to TRBJ1-5; 10 bases are shared with TRBD1. Germline values: CDR1 LNHDA, CDR2 SQIVND (reference sequence). This CDR3 has 15 residues. The trim removed 5 bases at V and 5 bases at J, leaving 6 bases unmatched. The CDR3 DNA sequence: TGTGCCAGTAGTCCCCGGGACAGGGGAGATCAGCCCCAGCATTTT. This codes for CASSPRDRGDQPQHF.

The J gene is TRBJ1-1, the V gene TRBV27; 8 nucleotides align to TRBD1. This CDR3 is 14 amino acids long. Germline assignment: CDR1 MNHEY and CDR2 SMNVEV (reference sequence). With 5 bases clipped from V and 7 bases from J, the junction kept 9 bases outside the gene matches. The chain's CDR3 is CASSPRGQEGEAFF. Here the CDR3 DNA reads TGTGCCAGCAGTCCTAGGGGACAGGAGGGTGAAGCTTTCTTT.

This chain links TRBV6-1 with TRBJ2-7; a weak D match, TRBD1 (6 bases). The V end was cut by 1 base, the J end by 3 bases, with 10 bases between. The CDR3 runs 14 residues. CDR1 and CDR2 from the germline V gene are MNHNS and SASEGT. CDR3: CASSEGQGLYEQYV. The CDR3 DNA reads as TGTGCCAGCAGTGAAGGTCAGGGGCTCTACGAGCAGTACGTC.